These T cell receptor beta chains were read from a single sample in a study of early T cells in non-severe SARS-CoV-2 infection. TCRdb reprocessed the 5' RACE reads via MiXCR and lists one record per CDR3 protein. The sample carries about 48,000 distinct CDR3 sequences, more than 6.5% recorded once. Sequencing used whole blood. Receptor source: an adult who was a healthcare worker with PCR-confirmed SARS-CoV-2 infection or an uninfected control (not recorded which). Each CDR3 is given with its conserved first and last residue. A D gene is named only where the DNA matches it firmly. Rows give clone size only sometimes, using once, few, many, or a class for an expanded clone.

abundance: many
j_gene: TRBJ2-7
v_gene: TRBV20-1
d_gene: .
CDR3nt: TGCAGTACGACAGCCTACGAGCAGTACTTC
CDR3aa: CSTTAYEQYF

abundance: .
j_gene: TRBJ1-6
v_gene: TRBV6-2/TRBV6-3
d_gene: .
CDR3nt: TGTGCCAGCACCGGGGATCGGGCGCCTTCACCCCTCCACTTT
CDR3aa: CASTGDRAPSPLHF

abundance: many
j_gene: TRBJ2-1
v_gene: TRBV6-1
d_gene: TRBD1
CDR3nt: TGTGCCACCCCGGGACAGGGTATCTACAATGAGCAGTTCTTC
CDR3aa: CATPGQGIYNEQFF

abundance: .
j_gene: TRBJ2-5
v_gene: TRBV9
d_gene: TRBD2
CDR3nt: TGTGCCAGCAGCGTAGCCCCGACTAGCGAGGAGACCCAGTACTTC
CDR3aa: CASSVAPTSEETQYF

abundance: many
j_gene: TRBJ1-5
v_gene: TRBV29-1
d_gene: .
CDR3nt: TGCAGCGTTGCGACAAGTAATAGCAATCAGCCCCAGCATTTT
CDR3aa: CSVATSNSNQPQHF

abundance: .
j_gene: TRBJ1-1
v_gene: TRBV20-1
d_gene: .
CDR3nt: TGCAGTGCTAGATGGCAGCCGAACACTGAAGCTTTCTTT
CDR3aa: CSARWQPNTEAFF

abundance: many
j_gene: TRBJ2-1
v_gene: TRBV6-6
d_gene: .
CDR3nt: TGTGCCAGCACTACCCCCGGGATATACAATGAGCAGTTCTTC
CDR3aa: CASTTPGIYNEQFF

abundance: few
j_gene: TRBJ2-7
v_gene: TRBV20-1
d_gene: TRBD2
CDR3nt: TGCAGTGCTAGCCAGCGGGGGGGCTACGAGCAGTACTTC
CDR3aa: CSASQRGGYEQYF

abundance: many
j_gene: TRBJ2-7
v_gene: TRBV11-2
d_gene: TRBD1
CDR3nt: TGTGCCAGCAGTTCGGACAGGGGACAATACGAGCAGTACTTC
CDR3aa: CASSSDRGQYEQYF

abundance: few
j_gene: TRBJ2-7
v_gene: TRBV29-1
d_gene: TRBD1
CDR3nt: TGCAGCGTTGAGGGCAGGGGGCACGAGCAGTACTTC
CDR3aa: CSVEGRGHEQYF

abundance: few
j_gene: TRBJ2-3
v_gene: TRBV6-1
d_gene: TRBD2
CDR3nt: TGTGCCAGCAGTGCTGGCGGGGGGGCTTCAGATACGCAGTATTTT
CDR3aa: CASSAGGGASDTQYF

abundance: many
j_gene: TRBJ2-1
v_gene: TRBV11-2
d_gene: .
CDR3nt: TGTGCCAGCAGCCCCCAGGGGGGATACTACAATGAGCAGTTCTTC
CDR3aa: CASSPQGGYYNEQFF

abundance: few
j_gene: TRBJ2-1
v_gene: TRBV2
d_gene: .
CDR3nt: TGTGCCAGCCGCGGGTCCTACAATGAGCAGTTCTTC
CDR3aa: CASRGSYNEQFF

abundance: many
j_gene: TRBJ2-3
v_gene: TRBV29-1
d_gene: TRBD1
CDR3nt: TGCAGCGTTGAGGGCAGGGGGCAGGCAGATACGCAGTATTTT
CDR3aa: CSVEGRGQADTQYF

abundance: many
j_gene: TRBJ1-1
v_gene: TRBV28
d_gene: TRBD1
CDR3nt: TGTGCCAGCAGTCCACGGACAGGGTACACTGAAGCTTTCTTT
CDR3aa: CASSPRTGYTEAFF

abundance: .
j_gene: TRBJ1-6
v_gene: TRBV18
d_gene: TRBD1
CDR3nt: TGTGCCAGCTCAAGATCTGGACAGGACCTAAATTCACCCCTCCACTTT
CDR3aa: CASSRSGQDLNSPLHF

abundance: many
j_gene: TRBJ1-2
v_gene: TRBV24-1
d_gene: TRBD1
CDR3nt: TGTGCCACCAGTGATCCCCGACAGGGAGGCTATGGCTACACCTTC
CDR3aa: CATSDPRQGGYGYTF

abundance: many
j_gene: TRBJ2-3
v_gene: TRBV29-1
d_gene: .
CDR3nt: TGCAGCGCCCGGAGGGGGTCGGGCACAGATACGCAGTATTTT
CDR3aa: CSARRGSGTDTQYF

abundance: many
j_gene: TRBJ2-7
v_gene: TRBV2
d_gene: .
CDR3nt: TGTGCCACTACCGGGCGGAACCACGAGCAGTACTTC
CDR3aa: CATTGRNHEQYF

abundance: .
j_gene: TRBJ2-7
v_gene: TRBV5-6
d_gene: .
CDR3nt: TGTGCCAGCAGCCTGCCTTTCGGCGGGTCTTCGTACGAGCAGTACTTC
CDR3aa: CASSLPFGGSSYEQYF

abundance: .
j_gene: TRBJ1-5
v_gene: TRBV6-1
d_gene: .
CDR3nt: TGTGCCAGCAAGTACAGGGGCAATCAGCCCCAGCATTTT
CDR3aa: CASKYRGNQPQHF

abundance: many
j_gene: TRBJ2-3
v_gene: TRBV10-3
d_gene: .
CDR3nt: TGTGCCATCAGTAAGGGGGTAGACACAGATACGCAGTATTTT
CDR3aa: CAISKGVDTDTQYF

abundance: many
j_gene: TRBJ1-1
v_gene: TRBV6-2/TRBV6-3
d_gene: .
CDR3nt: TGTGCCAGCAGTTACCCCCAGGTCGGGATGAACACTGAAGCTTTCTTT
CDR3aa: CASSYPQVGMNTEAFF

abundance: many
j_gene: TRBJ2-2
v_gene: TRBV2
d_gene: TRBD1
CDR3nt: TGTGCCAGCAGTGAACCGGGACAGGGGACCGGGGAGCTGTTTTTT
CDR3aa: CASSEPGQGTGELFF

abundance: many
j_gene: TRBJ1-5
v_gene: TRBV28
d_gene: .
CDR3nt: TGTGCCGCCAGAACAGGGTGGGCTCAGCCCCAGCATTTT
CDR3aa: CAARTGWAQPQHF

abundance: .
j_gene: TRBJ1-2
v_gene: TRBV18
d_gene: .
CDR3nt: TGTGCCAGCTCACCTGCGGCAGGGCACTATGGCTACACCTTC
CDR3aa: CASSPAAGHYGYTF

abundance: many
j_gene: TRBJ2-7
v_gene: TRBV29-1
d_gene: .
CDR3nt: TGCAGCGTAAGCCAGGGTTACGAGCAGTACTTC
CDR3aa: CSVSQGYEQYF

abundance: many
j_gene: TRBJ2-5
v_gene: TRBV28
d_gene: TRBD1
CDR3nt: TGTGCCTCCGGGGACAGGGGAAGGGAGACCCAGTACTTC
CDR3aa: CASGDRGRETQYF

abundance: .
j_gene: TRBJ2-7
v_gene: TRBV28
d_gene: TRBD1
CDR3nt: TGTGCCAGCAGAGGCAGGGGGCAGTTTTACGAGCAGTACTTC
CDR3aa: CASRGRGQFYEQYF

abundance: .
j_gene: TRBJ2-7
v_gene: TRBV25-1
d_gene: .
CDR3nt: TGTGCCAGCAGTGAATGGGGCGGAACCTACGAGCAGTACTTC
CDR3aa: CASSEWGGTYEQYF

abundance: many
j_gene: TRBJ2-5
v_gene: TRBV29-1
d_gene: .
CDR3nt: TGCAGCGTTGTTGGACGCTTTCAAGAGACCCAGTACTTC
CDR3aa: CSVVGRFQETQYF

abundance: .
j_gene: TRBJ2-5
v_gene: TRBV9
d_gene: .
CDR3nt: TGTGCCAGCAGCGTAGGGGCAGGGGTAGGAGAGACCCAGTACTTC
CDR3aa: CASSVGAGVGETQYF

abundance: many
j_gene: TRBJ1-4
v_gene: TRBV3-1
d_gene: .
CDR3nt: TGTGCCAGCAGCCAGGGGGCTACGGGGCTAATTGGAAAACTGTTTTTT
CDR3aa: CASSQGATGLIGKLFF

abundance: many
j_gene: TRBJ2-3
v_gene: TRBV4-2
d_gene: .
CDR3nt: TGTGCCAGCAGCCATTCTAGCACAGATACGCAGTATTTT
CDR3aa: CASSHSSTDTQYF

abundance: .
j_gene: TRBJ1-1
v_gene: TRBV27
d_gene: TRBD1
CDR3nt: TGTGCCAGCAGGCCCCAGGGACAGTCAAACACTGAAGCTTTCTTT
CDR3aa: CASRPQGQSNTEAFF

abundance: few
j_gene: TRBJ2-2
v_gene: TRBV7-2
d_gene: .
CDR3nt: TGTGCCAGCAGTTTCGCTCTAGCCGGGGAGCTGTTTTTT
CDR3aa: CASSFALAGELFF

abundance: many
j_gene: TRBJ2-2
v_gene: TRBV12-3/TRBV12-4
d_gene: .
CDR3nt: TGTGCCAGCAGTAGAAGCGGGACAGGAGGGGGGGAGCTGTTTTTT
CDR3aa: CASSRSGTGGGELFF